This TCR beta chain was identified in a study of spatial heterogeneity in lung cancer. Background on the study: Fewer alpha-chain than beta-chain sequences were consistently detected. The study's findings and limits: Blood showed ubiquitous tumor TCRs more often at resection than at routine follow-up.

This clonotype was detected a few times. Its antigen remains unidentified. Each TCR cDNA molecule bore a unique molecular identifier. A single record per CDR3 protein comes from TCRdb applying MiXCR to the 5' RACE reads. The sample contains more than 75,000 distinct CDR3 sequences, roughly 12% of which appear only once. Time point described: sample taken at primary tumor resection. In each case, whole RNA from tumor, nontumor lung or frozen PBMC was sequenced unsorted. The germline CDR1 and CDR2 sequences are LNHNV and YYDKDF (reference sequence). Trimming left V 5 bases short and J 7 bases short, with 17 bases between. The CDR3 loop spans 15 amino acids.

V gene TRBV15 combines with J gene TRBJ1-4; possible D gene TRBD1, 5 bases. This receptor was taken from a male donor with early-stage non-small cell lung cancer. The sample was PBMCs, taken at surgery. The CDR3 sequence: CATSGRGRESEKLFF. The CDR3, as DNA: TGTGCCACCAGCGGCCGGGGCCGCGAAAGTGAAAAACTGTTTTTT.